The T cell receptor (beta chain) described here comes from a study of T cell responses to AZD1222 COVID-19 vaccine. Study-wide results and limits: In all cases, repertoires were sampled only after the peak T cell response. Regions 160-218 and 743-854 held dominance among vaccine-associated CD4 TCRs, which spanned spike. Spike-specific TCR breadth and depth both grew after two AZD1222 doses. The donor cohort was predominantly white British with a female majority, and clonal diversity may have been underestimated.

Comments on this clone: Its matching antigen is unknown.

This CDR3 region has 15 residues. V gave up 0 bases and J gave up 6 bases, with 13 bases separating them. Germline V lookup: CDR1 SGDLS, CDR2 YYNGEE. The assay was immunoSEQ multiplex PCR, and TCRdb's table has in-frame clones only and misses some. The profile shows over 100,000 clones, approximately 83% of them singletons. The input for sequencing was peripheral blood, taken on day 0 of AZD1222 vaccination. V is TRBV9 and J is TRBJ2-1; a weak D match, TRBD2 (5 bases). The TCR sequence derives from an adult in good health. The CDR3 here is CASSVGPRGGNEQFF. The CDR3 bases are TGTGCCAGCAGCGTAGGTCCCAGAGGAGGCAATGAGCAGTTCTTC.